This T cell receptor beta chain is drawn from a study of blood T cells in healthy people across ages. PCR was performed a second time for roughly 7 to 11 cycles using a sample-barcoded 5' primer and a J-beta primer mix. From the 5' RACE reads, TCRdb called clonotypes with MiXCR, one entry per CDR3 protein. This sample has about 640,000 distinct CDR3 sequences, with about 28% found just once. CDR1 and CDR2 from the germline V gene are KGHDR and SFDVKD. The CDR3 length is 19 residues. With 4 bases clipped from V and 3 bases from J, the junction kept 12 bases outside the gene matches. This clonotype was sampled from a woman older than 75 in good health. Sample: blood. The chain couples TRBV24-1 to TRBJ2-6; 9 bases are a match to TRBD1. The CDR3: CATSDPATGGLGGANVLTF. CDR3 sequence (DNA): TGTGCCACCAGTGACCCGGCAACAGGGGGCCTGGGTGGGGCCAACGTCCTGACTTTC.